A single sample gave rise to the 21 T cell receptor beta chains below, sequenced in a study of cytomegalovirus exposure and HLA in healthy donors. The study ran its PCR with 60 Vbeta and 13 Jbeta primers. Data came from immunoSEQ multiplex PCR; TCRdb stores just in-frame clones and leaves some out. There are 130,000 or so clones in the sample; about 77% occur only once, and around 1.2% lies in the top ten. Sequenced input: PBMCs. Receptors originate from a man aged 45 to 65 in good health and CMV-seronegative.

In regard to this clone: The junction departs from the called germline gene at one end, perhaps through a read error. The genes are TRBV7-2 and TRBJ2-7; TRBD2 matches at 8 bases. This CDR3 has 15 residues. Per germline, CDR1 SGHTA and CDR2 FQGNSA. This chain's CDR3 is CASSLAGFSSYEQYF. Written as DNA, the CDR3 is TGTGCCAGCAGCCTAGCGGGCTTCAGCTCCTACGAGCAGTACTTC.

This chain joins TRBV6-1 and TRBJ2-7; no clear D. V was cut by 6 bases and J by 2 bases, with 8 bases left in between. Germline CDR1 MNHNS, CDR2 SASEGT. The CDR3 is 12 amino acids. The CDR3 sequence is CASRARTYEQYF. The CDR3 DNA sequence: TGTGCCAGCAGGGCTCGTACCTACGAGCAGTACTTC.

The chain uses TRBV5-1 and TRBJ2-1, with 9 bases aligning to TRBD1. V was clipped by 4 bases and J by 5 bases; unmatched bases: 7. Germline V gene lookup returns CDR1 SGHRS and CDR2 YFSETQ. This CDR3 contains 15 residues. The CDR3 DNA sequence: TGCGCCAGCAGCCTAGTAGGGACAGGGAACAATGAGCAGTTCTTC. Protein product: CASSLVGTGNNEQFF.

The V gene is TRBV12-5, the J gene TRBJ2-1; tentative D call: TRBD2 (6 bases). Trimming stripped 6 bases from V and 8 bases from J, with 11 bases between. Germline CDR1 is LGHNT and CDR2 is FRNRAP. This CDR3 comprises 12 residues. Written as DNA, the CDR3 is TGTGCTAGTGGAAGGGAGGTCCATGAGCAGTTCTTC. Its translation is CASGREVHEQFF.

This clone was seen a few times. The chain combines TRBV5-6 with TRBJ2-7; 8 bases map to TRBD1. There are 15 residues in the CDR3. Germline V lookup: CDR1 SGHDT, CDR2 YYEEEE. The J segment lost 7 bases and the V segment lost 4 bases, leaving 13 bases of the junction unmatched. In DNA form, the CDR3 reads TGTGCCAGCAGCCATCGACAGGGGCTGGAGGGGGAGCAGTACTTC. It specifies CASSHRQGLEGEQYF.

The chain links TRBV5-1 to TRBJ2-1; 16 nucleotides agree with TRBD2. Germline V gives CDR1 SGHRS, CDR2 YFSETQ. The CDR3 is 17 amino acids. The V and J ends lost 1 base and 9 bases, in that order; junction bases with no gene match: 7. DNA for the CDR3: TGCGCCAGCAGCTTGCCCGGGACTAGCGGGAGGGCGGGTGAGCAGTTCTTC. Translating it yields CASSLPGTSGRAGEQFF.

The chain employs TRBV5-1 and TRBJ2-3; 7 bases map to TRBD2. The CDR3 is 14 residues long. The V segment lost 6 bases and the J segment 1 base; nucleotides outside the gene matches: 5. CDR1 and CDR2 from the germline V gene are SGHRS and YFSETQ. Written as DNA, the CDR3 is TGCGCCAGCATGGGAGGGGCAGGCACAGATACGCAGTATTTT. The encoded protein is CASMGGAGTDTQYF.

This chain connects TRBV10-3 to TRBJ2-7, with 7 bases fitting TRBD1. This CDR3 has 14 amino acids. In germline, CDR1 is ENHRY, CDR2 SYGVKD. J lost 2 bases, V lost 4 bases, and 5 bases had no gene match. The CDR3 loop is CAISGGTETYEQYF. The DNA of the CDR3 is TGTGCCATCAGTGGGGGGACAGAGACCTACGAGCAGTACTTC.

This chain connects TRBV10-3 to TRBJ2-5, with 11 bases aligning to TRBD2. The CDR3 totals 14 residues. V shed 8 bases and J 4 bases; nucleotides not matched to a gene: 6. Germline CDR1 ENHRY, CDR2 SYGVKD. CDR3 nucleotides: TGTGCCATCGGGACTAGCGGAGAGGGAGAGACCCAGTACTTC. This codes for CAIGTSGEGETQYF.

The chain combines TRBV15 with TRBJ2-1; TRBD2 might be the D (6 bases). Trimming removed 1 base from V and 12 bases from J, with 13 bases in between. From germline, CDR1 is LNHNV and CDR2 YYDKDF (reference sequence). The CDR3 runs 13 residues. The CDR3 loop is CATSRVEGVRQFF. CDR3 sequence (DNA): TGTGCCACCAGCAGAGTGGAGGGAGTGAGGCAGTTCTTC.

The V gene is TRBV2, the J gene TRBJ2-5; TRBD1 agrees at 10 bases. The J segment lost 3 bases and the V segment lost 8 bases, leaving 3 bases of the junction unmatched. CDR1 and CDR2 from the germline V gene are SNHLY and FYNNEI. The CDR3 consists of 13 residues. The CDR3 bases are TGTGCCAGCGGGACAGGGGTGGAAGAGACCCAGTACTTC. This sequence encodes CASGTGVEETQYF.

The chain has TRBV19 and TRBJ2-7; 7 nucleotides agree with TRBD1. CDR3 length: 13 residues. Germline trimming cut 6 bases from V and 3 bases from J; bases unmatched to any gene: 5. Germline V gives CDR1 LNHDA, CDR2 SQIVND (reference sequence). The CDR3 is CASSRGQRYEQYF. In DNA, the CDR3 is TGTGCCAGTAGCCGGGGACAGCGCTACGAGCAGTACTTC.

V usage is TRBV7-2 and J usage is TRBJ2-5; 14 nucleotides match TRBD2. Trimming removed 1 base from V and 5 bases from J; junction bases left unmatched: 6. CDR3 length: 17 residues. Germline V lookup: CDR1 SGHTA, CDR2 FQGNSA. CDR3 residues: CASSLEGTSGSGETQYF. Here the CDR3 DNA reads TGTGCCAGCAGCTTAGAAGGGACTAGCGGGAGCGGGGAGACCCAGTACTTC.

V gene TRBV5-5 combines with J gene TRBJ2-7, with 10 bases identical to TRBD1. The CDR3 loop spans 17 amino acids. CDR1 SGHKS and CDR2 YYEKEE come from the germline V gene (reference sequence). Losses at the gene ends were 2 bases for V and 6 bases for J; bases not matched to a gene: 14. In nucleotides, the CDR3 is TGTGCCAGCAGCTTATCCCCTGGGACAGGGGCTCGAGGCGAGCAGTACTTC. Protein sequence: CASSLSPGTGARGEQYF.

V usage is TRBV28 and J usage is TRBJ2-2; TRBD2 matches 8 bases. Looked up from germline, CDR1 is MDHEN and CDR2 is SYDVKM. Trimming cost V 2 bases and J 5 bases; bases outside gene matches: 1. The CDR3 totals 14 residues. The CDR3 nucleotides read TGTGCCAGCAGTTTAGTAGCGGGAACCGGGGAGCTGTTTTTT. It translates to CASSLVAGTGELFF.

V and J are TRBV29-1 and TRBJ2-5, with 9 positions matching TRBD1. The CDR3 is 15 amino acids. With V trimmed by 4 bases and J by 1 base, 7 bases remained unmatched. Germline V lookup: CDR1 SQVTM, CDR2 ANQGSEA. The CDR3 DNA is TGCAGCGTTGGTGGCGGGACAGGGTTCCAAGAGACCCAGTACTTC. It translates to CSVGGGTGFQETQYF.

The rearrangement uses TRBV6-5 and TRBJ2-2; D uncertain. Germline V gene data show CDR1 as MNHEY and CDR2 as SVGAGI. The germline V and J ends were trimmed by 6 bases and 1 base, with 9 bases remaining between them. The CDR3 sequence is 14 residues long. The CDR3 DNA follows: TGTGCCAGCAGCCCCGGTATGAACACCGGGGAGCTGTTTTTT. As protein: CASSPGMNTGELFF.

The chain recombines TRBV19 with TRBJ1-5; 7 bases align to TRBD1. The CDR3 runs 12 residues. V lost 4 bases to trimming and J lost 6 bases; unmatched junction nucleotides: 0. Germline V gene data show CDR1 as LNHDA and CDR2 as SQIVND (reference sequence). CDR3 DNA sequence: TGTGCCAGTAGTACAGGGGGTCAGCCCCAGCATTTT. This sequence encodes CASSTGGQPQHF. The variable domain in full, with the rest retrieved from reference TRBV19 and TRBJ1-5, is DGGITQSPKYLFRKEGQNVTLSCEQNLNHDAMYWYRQDPGQGLRLIYYSQIVNDFQKGDIAEGYSVSREKKESFPLTVTSAQKNPTAFYLCASSTGGQPQHFGDGTRLSIL.

The genes are TRBV2 and TRBJ2-7, with 8 nucleotides matching TRBD1. Germline assignment: CDR1 SNHLY and CDR2 FYNNEI. The CDR3 is 13 residues long. The junction had 8 bases not matched to a gene; V was cut back by 8 bases and J by 5 bases. For the CDR3, the DNA is TGTGCCAGCGCCGGGACAGGAGGCGACGAGCAGTACTTC. Translation: CASAGTGGDEQYF.

This rearrangement joins TRBV4-2 to TRBJ2-2; D not resolved. Germline V CDR1 and CDR2: LGHNA, YNFKEQ. The V end lost 4 bases, the J end lost 3 bases, and 12 bases lay between the germline ends. The CDR3 contains 15 residues. The CDR3 DNA follows: TGTGCCAGCAGCCCCTTTCACCGGGACACCGGGGAGCTGTTTTTT. Its protein product is CASSPFHRDTGELFF.

The rearrangement links TRBV4-1 to TRBJ2-3; weak D call: TRBD2 (6 bases). This CDR3 region has 15 residues. Germline V gene sequence: CDR1 MGHRA, CDR2 YSYEKL. Deletions cut 0 bases from V and 2 bases from J, with 9 bases between. This CDR3 is CASSQEGTVTDTQYF. In DNA, the CDR3 is TGCGCCAGCAGCCAAGAAGGGACTGTCACAGATACGCAGTATTTT.